Each of the 19 T cell receptor beta chains below was sequenced from the same sample in a study of blood T cell repertoires in COVID-19. Clones were sequenced by immunoSEQ multiplex PCR, and TCRdb holds only the in-frame ones, with some missing. The repertoire holds fewer than 180,000 clones, about 86% seen once, with around 3.5% in the top ten. What was sequenced was peripheral blood. The receptors come from a man aged 65 to 85 with acute or convalescent COVID-19.

The chain combines TRBV11-2 with TRBJ2-2, with unresolved D. The V and J ends lost 1 base and 5 bases respectively, with 8 bases between them. CDR1 is SGHAT and CDR2 is FQNNGV in the germline V gene. This CDR3 is built from 14 residues. The CDR3, as DNA: TGTGCCAGCAGCTTAGTGCGGAATACCGGGGAGCTGTTTTTT. As protein: CASSLVRNTGELFF.

The V gene is TRBV19, the J gene TRBJ2-1; TRBD2 is a possible D gene (6 bases). Germline V lookup: CDR1 LNHDA, CDR2 SQIVND (reference sequence). The germline V and J ends were trimmed by 3 bases and 8 bases, with 14 bases remaining between them. This CDR3 has 14 residues. The CDR3 region is CASSIGSTGDEQFF. CDR3 sequence (DNA): TGTGCCAGTAGTATCGGGAGCACCGGAGATGAGCAGTTCTTC.

This chain connects TRBV5-1 to TRBJ1-1; weak D call: TRBD1 (6 bases). V lost 0 bases to trimming and J lost 1 base, with 7 bases between them. CDR3 length: 14 amino acids. Germline V gene data show CDR1 as SGHRS and CDR2 as YFSETQ. CDR3 in amino acids: CASSLGQENTEAFF. The CDR3 DNA is TGCGCCAGCAGCTTGGGACAGGAGAACACTGAAGCTTTCTTT.

Only a few counts were recorded for this clone. The rearrangement uses TRBV19 and TRBJ2-3; 7 nucleotides match TRBD2. This CDR3 region has 15 residues. The V segment lost 8 bases and the J segment 5 bases; nucleotides outside the gene matches: 13. The V gene's germline CDR1 is LNHDA and CDR2 SQIVND (reference sequence). The CDR3 is CASSLLFAGEDTQYF. The DNA of the CDR3 is TGTGCCAGTTCCCTTTTGTTTGCGGGAGAAGATACGCAGTATTTT. Looking up the rest from reference TRBV19 and TRBJ2-3 gives the full variable domain: DGGITQSPKYLFRKEGQNVTLSCEQNLNHDAMYWYRQDPGQGLRLIYYSQIVNDFQKGDIAEGYSVSREKKESFPLTVTSAQKNPTAFYLCASSLLFAGEDTQYFGPGTRLTVL.

The chain is built from TRBV28 and TRBJ1-4, with D possibly matching TRBD1 (6 bases). V was cut by 4 bases and J by 3 bases, with 12 bases left in between. CDR3 length: 15 amino acids. CDR1 and CDR2 (germline): MDHEN, SYDVKM. The CDR3 here is CASSWSGGPNEKLFF. In nucleotides, the CDR3 is TGTGCCAGCAGTTGGTCCGGGGGGCCTAATGAAAAACTGTTTTTT.

The chain has TRBV5-1 and TRBJ2-2; 7 nucleotides match TRBD1. Germline V gene lookup returns CDR1 SGHRS and CDR2 YFSETQ. The CDR3 totals 15 residues. The V gene end was trimmed by 4 bases and the J gene end by 2 bases; junction bases not matched to a gene: 5. The CDR3 DNA is TGCGCCAGCAGCGCCAACAGGGGCAACACCGGGGAGCTGTTTTTT. Translating gives CASSANRGNTGELFF.

V gene TRBV6-5 combines with J gene TRBJ1-1; D unclear. CDR3 length equals 16 residues. Trimming stripped 0 bases from V and 4 bases from J, with 15 bases between. CDR1 is MNHEY, CDR2 SVGAGI, per germline. CDR3 in amino acids: CASSYSSMEGGTEAFF. In DNA, the CDR3 is TGTGCCAGCAGTTACTCGAGTATGGAGGGAGGCACTGAAGCTTTCTTT.

The J gene is TRBJ1-4, the V gene TRBV1; the DNA was not compared with TRBD1, the D call given in the table. TRBV1 is noted as a pseudogene. This CDR3 contains 16 residues. CDR3 in DNA: TGCACCAGCAGCCAGGACAGGGGGTCCACTAATGAAAAACTGTTTTTT. Its translation: CTSSQDRGSTNEKLFF.

V is TRBV29-1 and J is TRBJ1-5; 8 bases map to TRBD1. CDR1 SQVTM and CDR2 ANQGSEA come from the germline V gene. V shed 5 bases, J shed 3 bases, and the junction held 6 bases outside the gene matches. This CDR3 has 14 residues. CDR3: CSVTGTGINQPQHF. The CDR3 region has the DNA TGCAGCGTTACCGGGACAGGTATCAATCAGCCCCAGCATTTT.

V gene TRBV7-2 combines with J gene TRBJ1-1, with D maybe TRBD1 (6 bases). Germline values: CDR1 SGHTA, CDR2 FQGNSA. The CDR3 sequence is 15 residues long. V was clipped by 2 bases and J by 1 base, with 11 bases between them. In DNA form, the CDR3 reads TGTGCCAGCAGCTTAAGGGGGGGCCGGAACACTGAAGCTTTCTTT. It encodes CASSLRGGRNTEAFF.

V is TRBV5-1 and J is TRBJ1-1; D ambiguous. V lost 4 bases, J lost 2 bases, and 21 bases lay in between. The CDR3 length is 17 residues. The V gene's germline CDR1 is SGHRS and CDR2 YFSETQ. The CDR3 here is CASSHGGEGAPNTEAFF. DNA for the CDR3: TGCGCCAGCAGCCACGGCGGGGAGGGCGCCCCCAACACTGAAGCTTTCTTT.

The V gene is TRBV7-9, the J gene TRBJ2-3; 7 bases are shared with TRBD1. J gave up 4 bases and V 2 bases, and 3 bases lay outside the gene matches. Germline V lookup: CDR1 SEHNR, CDR2 FQNEAQ (reference sequence). The CDR3 consists of 14 residues. The CDR3, as DNA: TGTGCCAGCAGCTTAAATCAGGGGGCAGATACGCAGTATTTT. Its translation is CASSLNQGADTQYF. Combining the CDR3 with reference TRBV7-9 and TRBJ2-3 gives the whole variable domain DTGVSQNPRHKITKRGQNVTFRCDPISEHNRLYWYRQTLGQGPEFLTYFQNEAQLEKSRLLSDRFSAERPKGSFSTLEIQRTEQGDSAMYLCASSLNQGADTQYFGPGTRLTVL.

This clone appeared a single time. The CDR3 loop reads CASSSLGTEFRFGIQYF. The CDR3 DNA is TGTGCCAGCAGTTCCCTCGGGACAGAGTTTAGATTCGGCATTCAGTACTTC. The rearrangement uses TRBV28 and TRBJ2-4; 7 bases match TRBD1. The germline V gene has CDR1 MDHEN and CDR2 SYDVKM. This CDR3 has 17 residues. V shed 4 bases, J shed 9 bases, and the junction held 18 bases outside the gene matches.

The rearrangement uses TRBV19 and TRBJ2-3; 9 bases are a match to TRBD2. CDR1 LNHDA and CDR2 SQIVND come from the germline V gene (reference sequence). Trimming took 6 bases from V and 3 from J; bases not matched to a gene: 13. The CDR3 is made up of 17 amino acids. This chain's CDR3 is CASSRRGSGSSTDTQYF. CDR3 sequence (DNA): TGTGCCAGTAGCCGCCGGGGTAGCGGGAGTAGTACAGATACGCAGTATTTT.

CDR3 loop: CASSFGTGINTGELFF. The CDR3 DNA reads as TGTGCCAGCAGCTTCGGGACAGGGATTAACACCGGGGAGCTGTTTTTT. The rearrangement joins TRBV7-2 to TRBJ2-2, with TRBD1 identical over 9 bases. The CDR3 loop spans 16 amino acids. Germline V gene data show CDR1 as SGHTA and CDR2 as FQGNSA. With 3 bases clipped from V and 2 bases from J, the junction kept 4 bases outside the gene matches.

The chain combines TRBV9 with TRBJ2-1, with 8 bases fitting TRBD2. CDR1 is SGDLS and CDR2 is YYNGEE in the germline V gene. J lost 15 bases, V lost 0 bases, and 8 bases had no gene match. This CDR3 region has 13 residues. The CDR3 is CASSVAGSGSRFF. In DNA, the CDR3 is TGTGCCAGCAGCGTAGCTGGGAGCGGGAGTAGGTTCTTC.

V and J are TRBV24-1 and TRBJ2-5; a possible D gene is TRBD1 (5 bases). V lost 3 bases to trimming and J lost 5 bases, with 15 bases between them. Looked up from germline, CDR1 is KGHDR and CDR2 is SFDVKD. This CDR3 has 15 residues. The CDR3: CATSDGAGLGETQYF. CDR3 sequence (DNA): TGTGCCACCAGTGATGGGGCAGGGCTGGGCGAGACCCAGTACTTC.

The chain has TRBV5-8 and TRBJ2-7, with D possibly matching TRBD1 (6 bases). Germline loops: CDR1 SGHTS, CDR2 YDEGEE. Trimming took 4 bases from V and 2 from J, leaving 16 bases between them. This CDR3 has 15 amino acids. The CDR3 loop is CASSEDLQGTYEQYF. For the CDR3, the DNA is TGTGCCAGCAGCGAGGACCTACAGGGTACCTACGAGCAGTACTTC.

The chain carries TRBV5-1 and TRBJ2-1; 10 bases are a match to TRBD2. Trimming took 0 bases from V and 8 from J; bases not matched to a gene: 5. The CDR3 consists of 15 residues. Germline assignment: CDR1 SGHRS and CDR2 YFSETQ. The CDR3 bases are TGCGCCAGCAGCTTGGGCCTAGCGGGAGTCGATGAGCAGTTCTTC. It translates to CASSLGLAGVDEQFF.